This T cell receptor (beta chain) emerged from a study of blood T cells in healthy people across ages. Study results and caveats: Unsorted PBMCs blocked a conclusive comparison of naive and antigen-experienced cells. Possibly confounding the expanded clonotype changes was the fact that donor CMV status was unknown. Both naive CD4+ cell counts and diversity were greater in long-lived donors than in aged donors.

The CDR3 covers 14 residues. Trimming left V 5 bases short and J 1 base short, with 13 bases between. Per the germline V gene, CDR1 is DFQATT and CDR2 is SNEGSKA (reference sequence). Concerning this clonotype: Antigen: not known.

A second about 6 to 12 cycle PCR used barcoded and J-beta primers. Every sample gave at least 3 million paired-end reads containing CDR3. From the 5' RACE reads, TCRdb called clonotypes with MiXCR, one entry per CDR3 protein. The profile shows 450,000 to 700,000 distinct CDR3 sequences, about 25% of them singletons. The material sequenced was blood. The rearrangement uses TRBV20-1 and TRBJ2-3; D possibly corresponds to TRBD2 (5 bases). The TCR sequence derives from a woman in her sixties or seventies in good health. Here the CDR3 DNA reads TGCAGTGCTCCCAATGAGGGCGGCACAGATACGCAGTATTTT. Protein sequence: CSAPNEGGTDTQYF.